This is a list of T cell receptor beta chains from one sample in a study of cytomegalovirus exposure and HLA in healthy donors. The data were produced by immunoSEQ multiplex PCR, yet TCRdb's version contains in-frame clones alone and is incomplete. In the table there are some 200,000 clones, around 81% of which are singletons. The sample comprised PBMCs. These receptors were taken from a woman in her 30s in good health and CMV-seropositive. The CDR3 runs from the conserved cysteine through the conserved F or W. A D gene is named only where the DNA matches it firmly. Clone size is given for some rows only: seen once, a few or many times, or a class if the clone is expanded.

j_call: TRBJ2-4
clone_size: -
v_call: TRBV27
d_call: TRBD1
cdr3_nt: TGTGCCAGCAGTTTTTGGGACAGTTCTAACATTCAGTACTTC
cdr3_aa: CASSFWDSSNIQYF

j_call: TRBJ2-2
clone_size: once
v_call: TRBV10-3
d_call: -
cdr3_nt: TGTGCCATGGGATCCGGGACACCCACCGGGGAGCTGTTTTTT
cdr3_aa: CAMGSGTPTGELFF

j_call: TRBJ2-1
clone_size: few
v_call: TRBV9
d_call: TRBD1
cdr3_nt: TGTGCCAGCAGCGTAGATAAAGGGACAGTCCAGTTCTTC
cdr3_aa: CASSVDKGTVQFF

j_call: TRBJ1-1
clone_size: -
v_call: TRBV5-6
d_call: TRBD1
cdr3_nt: TGTGCCGGCAGCTTGGGACAGTTCGCTGAAGCTTTCTTT
cdr3_aa: CAGSLGQFAEAFF

j_call: TRBJ1-2
clone_size: -
v_call: TRBV25-1
d_call: TRBD1
cdr3_nt: TGTGCCAGCAGTGACCTAGACAGGGGCCACTATGGCTACACCTTC
cdr3_aa: CASSDLDRGHYGYTF

j_call: TRBJ2-7
clone_size: -
v_call: TRBV11-2
d_call: -
cdr3_nt: TGTGCCAGCAGCTTAGAGGCGGACACCTACGAGCAGTACTTC
cdr3_aa: CASSLEADTYEQYF

j_call: TRBJ1-1
clone_size: -
v_call: TRBV5-1
d_call: TRBD1
cdr3_nt: TGCGCCAGCAGCTTTACCGGGACAGGGGTGAACACTGAAGCTTTCTTT
cdr3_aa: CASSFTGTGVNTEAFF

j_call: TRBJ1-1
clone_size: -
v_call: TRBV9
d_call: TRBD1
cdr3_nt: TGTGCCAGCAGCGTAGTATTTGCGGGACAGATGAACACTGAAGCTTTCTTT
cdr3_aa: CASSVVFAGQMNTEAFF

j_call: TRBJ1-5
clone_size: once
v_call: TRBV7-9
d_call: -
cdr3_nt: TGTGCCAGCAGCTTAACCAGTAATCAGCCCCAGCATTTT
cdr3_aa: CASSLTSNQPQHF

j_call: TRBJ1-5
clone_size: few
v_call: TRBV30
d_call: -
cdr3_nt: TGTGCCTGGAGTGTAGGTCTGATCGAGGGGCCCCAGCATTTT
cdr3_aa: CAWSVGLIEGPQHF

j_call: TRBJ1-4
clone_size: -
v_call: TRBV30
d_call: -
cdr3_nt: TGTGCCTGGAGTACAGGTCGAACTAATGAAAAACTGTTTTTT
cdr3_aa: CAWSTGRTNEKLFF

j_call: TRBJ1-5
clone_size: few
v_call: TRBV7-9
d_call: -
cdr3_nt: TGTGCCAGCAGCCCCCTTCGAGGGCTCAATCAGCCCCAGCATTTT
cdr3_aa: CASSPLRGLNQPQHF

j_call: TRBJ2-1
clone_size: -
v_call: TRBV9
d_call: TRBD2
cdr3_nt: TGTGCCAGCAGCGCAGACGGGGGGGGGTACAATGAGCAGTTCTTC
cdr3_aa: CASSADGGGYNEQFF

j_call: TRBJ1-1
clone_size: -
v_call: TRBV18
d_call: -
cdr3_nt: TGTGCCAGCTCACCACTCGACAGCCGGAACACTGAAGCTTTCTTT
cdr3_aa: CASSPLDSRNTEAFF

j_call: TRBJ2-7
clone_size: -
v_call: TRBV15
d_call: TRBD2
cdr3_nt: TGTGCCACCAGCAGATTAGCGGGGGGCTACGAGCAGTACTTC
cdr3_aa: CATSRLAGGYEQYF

j_call: TRBJ1-5
clone_size: -
v_call: TRBV2
d_call: TRBD1
cdr3_nt: TGTGCCAGCACCCGGACAGGCCGTGATCAGCCCCAGCATTTT
cdr3_aa: CASTRTGRDQPQHF

j_call: TRBJ1-1
clone_size: -
v_call: TRBV19
d_call: TRBD1
cdr3_nt: TGTGCCAGTAGGACCACAGGGGTATACACTGAAGCTTTCTTT
cdr3_aa: CASRTTGVYTEAFF

j_call: TRBJ2-7
clone_size: -
v_call: TRBV7-9
d_call: TRBD2
cdr3_nt: TGTTCCAGCAGCTTATTGGCGGGAGGGCCCCACGAGCAGTACTTC
cdr3_aa: CSSSLLAGGPHEQYF

j_call: TRBJ2-3
clone_size: -
v_call: TRBV7-2
d_call: TRBD2
cdr3_nt: TGTGCCAGCAGCCGACGGACTAGCGGGATACGTACAGATACGCAGTATTTT
cdr3_aa: CASSRRTSGIRTDTQYF

j_call: TRBJ1-2
clone_size: -
v_call: TRBV11-2
d_call: -
cdr3_nt: TGTGCCAGCAGCTTATCGTGGGACCTTAAGGGAGGGTTCGGCTACACCTTC
cdr3_aa: CASSLSWDLKGGFGYTF

j_call: TRBJ2-1
clone_size: -
v_call: TRBV5-1
d_call: TRBD1
cdr3_nt: TGCGCCAGCAGCTTGGCCGGGGGACAGGGCTACAATGAGCAGTTCTTC
cdr3_aa: CASSLAGGQGYNEQFF

j_call: TRBJ1-1
clone_size: -
v_call: TRBV2
d_call: -
cdr3_nt: TGTGCCAGCAGCGGCGACATTATGAACACTGAAGCTTTCTTT
cdr3_aa: CASSGDIMNTEAFF

j_call: TRBJ2-5
clone_size: -
v_call: TRBV21-1
d_call: -
cdr3_nt: TGTGCCAGCAGCATCGGCGCTATGGAGGACCTACAAGAGACCCAGTACTTC
cdr3_aa: CASSIGAMEDLQETQYF

j_call: TRBJ2-2
clone_size: -
v_call: TRBV10-3
d_call: TRBD1
cdr3_nt: TGTGCCATCCAAAGGGGGGACAGGGGATTCGGGAACACCGGGGAGCTGTTTTTT
cdr3_aa: CAIQRGDRGFGNTGELFF

j_call: TRBJ1-1
clone_size: -
v_call: TRBV18
d_call: TRBD1
cdr3_nt: TGTGCCAGCTCACCCCCGGGACAGAAGAACACTGAAGCTTTCTTT
cdr3_aa: CASSPPGQKNTEAFF

j_call: TRBJ1-5
clone_size: -
v_call: TRBV19
d_call: -
cdr3_nt: TGTGCCAGTAGTGACGGACACAATCAGCCCCAGCATTTT
cdr3_aa: CASSDGHNQPQHF

j_call: TRBJ1-2
clone_size: -
v_call: TRBV19
d_call: -
cdr3_nt: TGTGCCAGTAGTGGGAGGGTACATGGCTACACCTTC
cdr3_aa: CASSGRVHGYTF